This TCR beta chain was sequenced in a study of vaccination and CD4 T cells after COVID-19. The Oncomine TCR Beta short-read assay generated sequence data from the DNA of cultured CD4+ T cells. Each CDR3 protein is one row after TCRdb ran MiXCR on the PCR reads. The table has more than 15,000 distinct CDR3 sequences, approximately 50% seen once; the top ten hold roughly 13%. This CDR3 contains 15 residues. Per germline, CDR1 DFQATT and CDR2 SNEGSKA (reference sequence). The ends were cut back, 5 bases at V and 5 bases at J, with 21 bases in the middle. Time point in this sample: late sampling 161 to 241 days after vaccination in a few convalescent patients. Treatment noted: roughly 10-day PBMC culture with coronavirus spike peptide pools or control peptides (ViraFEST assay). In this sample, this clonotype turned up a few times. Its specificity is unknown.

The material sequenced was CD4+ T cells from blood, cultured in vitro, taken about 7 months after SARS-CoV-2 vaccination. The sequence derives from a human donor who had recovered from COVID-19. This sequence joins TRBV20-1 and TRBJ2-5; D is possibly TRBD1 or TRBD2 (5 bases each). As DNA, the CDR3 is TGCAGTGCTGGCCGGGACGCCGGTAAGCGGGAGACCCAGTACTTC. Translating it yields CSAGRDAGKRETQYF.